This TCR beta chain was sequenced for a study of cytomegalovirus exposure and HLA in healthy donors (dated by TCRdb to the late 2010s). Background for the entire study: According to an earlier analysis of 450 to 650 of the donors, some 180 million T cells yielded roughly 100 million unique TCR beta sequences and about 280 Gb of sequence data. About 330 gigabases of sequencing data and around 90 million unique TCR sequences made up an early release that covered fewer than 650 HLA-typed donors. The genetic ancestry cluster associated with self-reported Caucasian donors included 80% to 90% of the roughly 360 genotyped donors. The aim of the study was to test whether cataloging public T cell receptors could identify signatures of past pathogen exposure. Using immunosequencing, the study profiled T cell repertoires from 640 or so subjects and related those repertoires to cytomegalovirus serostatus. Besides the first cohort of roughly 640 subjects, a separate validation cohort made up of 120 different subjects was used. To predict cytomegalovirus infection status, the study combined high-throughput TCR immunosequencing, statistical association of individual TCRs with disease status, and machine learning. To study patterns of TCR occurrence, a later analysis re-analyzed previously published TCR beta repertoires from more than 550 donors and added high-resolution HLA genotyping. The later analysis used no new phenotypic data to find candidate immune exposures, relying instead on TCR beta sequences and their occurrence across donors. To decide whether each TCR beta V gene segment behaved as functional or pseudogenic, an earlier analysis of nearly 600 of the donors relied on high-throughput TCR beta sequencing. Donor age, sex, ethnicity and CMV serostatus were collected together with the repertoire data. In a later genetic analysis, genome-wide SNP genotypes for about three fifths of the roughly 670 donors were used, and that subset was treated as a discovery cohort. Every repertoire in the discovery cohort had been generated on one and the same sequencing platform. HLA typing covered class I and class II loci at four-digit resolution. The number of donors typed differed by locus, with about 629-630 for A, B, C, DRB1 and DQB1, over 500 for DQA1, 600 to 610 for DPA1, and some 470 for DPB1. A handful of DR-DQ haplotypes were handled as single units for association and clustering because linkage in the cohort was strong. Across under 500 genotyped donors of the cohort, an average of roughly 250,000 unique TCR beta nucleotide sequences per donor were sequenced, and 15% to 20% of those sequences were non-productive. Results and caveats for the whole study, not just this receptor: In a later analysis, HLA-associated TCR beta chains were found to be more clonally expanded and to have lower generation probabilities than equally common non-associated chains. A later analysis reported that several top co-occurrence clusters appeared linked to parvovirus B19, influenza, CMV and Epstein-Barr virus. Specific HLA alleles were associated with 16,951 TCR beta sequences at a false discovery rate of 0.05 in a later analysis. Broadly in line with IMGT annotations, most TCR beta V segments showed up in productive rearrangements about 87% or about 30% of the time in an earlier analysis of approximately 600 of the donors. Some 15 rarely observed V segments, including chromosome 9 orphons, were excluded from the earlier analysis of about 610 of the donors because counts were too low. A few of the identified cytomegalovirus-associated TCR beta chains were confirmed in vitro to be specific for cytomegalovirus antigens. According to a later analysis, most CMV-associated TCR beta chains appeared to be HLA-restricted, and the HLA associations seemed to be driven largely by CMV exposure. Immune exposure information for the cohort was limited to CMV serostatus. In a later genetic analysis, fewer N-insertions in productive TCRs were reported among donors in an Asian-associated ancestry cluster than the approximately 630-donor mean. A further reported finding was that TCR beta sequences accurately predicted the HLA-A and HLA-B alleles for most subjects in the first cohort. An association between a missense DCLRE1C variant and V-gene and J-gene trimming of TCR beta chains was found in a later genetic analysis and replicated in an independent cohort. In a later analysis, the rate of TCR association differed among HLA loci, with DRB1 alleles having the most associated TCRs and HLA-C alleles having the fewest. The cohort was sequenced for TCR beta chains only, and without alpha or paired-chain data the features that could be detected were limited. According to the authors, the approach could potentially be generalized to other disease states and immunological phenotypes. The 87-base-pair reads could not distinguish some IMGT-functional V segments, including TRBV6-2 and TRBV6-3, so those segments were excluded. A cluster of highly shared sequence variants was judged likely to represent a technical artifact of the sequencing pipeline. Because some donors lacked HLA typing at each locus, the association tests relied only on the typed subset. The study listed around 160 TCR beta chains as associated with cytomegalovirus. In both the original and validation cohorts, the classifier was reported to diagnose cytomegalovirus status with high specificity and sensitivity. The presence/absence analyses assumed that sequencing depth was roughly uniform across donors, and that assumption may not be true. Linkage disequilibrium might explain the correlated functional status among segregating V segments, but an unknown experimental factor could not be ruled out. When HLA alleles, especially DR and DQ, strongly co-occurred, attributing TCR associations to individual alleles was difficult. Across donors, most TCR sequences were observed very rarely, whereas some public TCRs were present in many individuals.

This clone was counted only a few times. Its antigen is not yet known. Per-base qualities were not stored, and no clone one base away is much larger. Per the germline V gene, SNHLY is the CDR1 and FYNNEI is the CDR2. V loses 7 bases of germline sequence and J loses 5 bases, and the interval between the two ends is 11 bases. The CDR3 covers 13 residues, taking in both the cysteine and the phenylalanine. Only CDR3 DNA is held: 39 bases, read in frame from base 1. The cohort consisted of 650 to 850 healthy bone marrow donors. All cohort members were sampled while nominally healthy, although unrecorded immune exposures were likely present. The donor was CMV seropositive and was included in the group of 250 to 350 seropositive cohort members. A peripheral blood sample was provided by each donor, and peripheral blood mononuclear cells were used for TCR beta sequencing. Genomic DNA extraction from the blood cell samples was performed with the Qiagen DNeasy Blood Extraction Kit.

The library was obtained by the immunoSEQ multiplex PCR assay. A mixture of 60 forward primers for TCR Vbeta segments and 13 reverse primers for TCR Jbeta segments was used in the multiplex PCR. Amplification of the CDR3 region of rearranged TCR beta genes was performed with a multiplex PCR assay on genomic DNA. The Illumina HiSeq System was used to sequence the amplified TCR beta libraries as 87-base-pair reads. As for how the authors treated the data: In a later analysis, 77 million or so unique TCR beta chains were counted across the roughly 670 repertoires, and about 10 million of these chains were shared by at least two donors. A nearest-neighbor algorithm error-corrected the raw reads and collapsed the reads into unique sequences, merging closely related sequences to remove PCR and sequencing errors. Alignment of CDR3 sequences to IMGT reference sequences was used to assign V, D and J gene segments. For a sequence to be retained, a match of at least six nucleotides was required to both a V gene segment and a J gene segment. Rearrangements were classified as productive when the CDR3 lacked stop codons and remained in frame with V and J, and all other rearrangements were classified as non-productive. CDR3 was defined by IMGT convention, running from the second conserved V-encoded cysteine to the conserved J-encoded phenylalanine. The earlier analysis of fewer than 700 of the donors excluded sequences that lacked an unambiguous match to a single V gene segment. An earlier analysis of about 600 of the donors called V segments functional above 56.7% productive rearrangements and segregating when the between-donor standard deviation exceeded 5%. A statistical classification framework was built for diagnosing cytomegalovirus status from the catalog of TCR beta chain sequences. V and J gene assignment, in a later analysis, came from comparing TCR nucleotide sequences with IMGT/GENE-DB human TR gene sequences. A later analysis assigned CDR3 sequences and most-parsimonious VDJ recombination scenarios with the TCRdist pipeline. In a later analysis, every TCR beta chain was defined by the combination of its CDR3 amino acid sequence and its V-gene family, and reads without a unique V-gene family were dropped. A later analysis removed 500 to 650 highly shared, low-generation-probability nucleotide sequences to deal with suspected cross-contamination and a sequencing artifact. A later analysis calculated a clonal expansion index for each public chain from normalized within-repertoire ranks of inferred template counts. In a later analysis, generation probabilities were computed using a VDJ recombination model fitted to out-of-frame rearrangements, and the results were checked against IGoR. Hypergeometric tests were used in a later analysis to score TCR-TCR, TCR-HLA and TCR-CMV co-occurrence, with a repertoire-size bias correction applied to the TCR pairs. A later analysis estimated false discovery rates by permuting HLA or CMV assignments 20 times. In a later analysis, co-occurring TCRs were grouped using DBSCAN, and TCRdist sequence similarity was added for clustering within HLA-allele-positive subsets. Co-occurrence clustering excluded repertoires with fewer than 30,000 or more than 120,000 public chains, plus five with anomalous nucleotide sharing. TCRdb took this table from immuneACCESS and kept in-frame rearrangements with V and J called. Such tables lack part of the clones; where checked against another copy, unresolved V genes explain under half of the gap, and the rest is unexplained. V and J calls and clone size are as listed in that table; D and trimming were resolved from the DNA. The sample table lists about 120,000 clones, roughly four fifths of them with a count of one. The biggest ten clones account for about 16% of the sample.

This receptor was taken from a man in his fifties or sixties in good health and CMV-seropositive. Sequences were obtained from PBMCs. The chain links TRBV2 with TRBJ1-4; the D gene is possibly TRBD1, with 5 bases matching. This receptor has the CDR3 CASNGHENEKLFF. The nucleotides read TGTGCCAGCAACGGACACGAGAATGAAAAACTGTTTTTT.